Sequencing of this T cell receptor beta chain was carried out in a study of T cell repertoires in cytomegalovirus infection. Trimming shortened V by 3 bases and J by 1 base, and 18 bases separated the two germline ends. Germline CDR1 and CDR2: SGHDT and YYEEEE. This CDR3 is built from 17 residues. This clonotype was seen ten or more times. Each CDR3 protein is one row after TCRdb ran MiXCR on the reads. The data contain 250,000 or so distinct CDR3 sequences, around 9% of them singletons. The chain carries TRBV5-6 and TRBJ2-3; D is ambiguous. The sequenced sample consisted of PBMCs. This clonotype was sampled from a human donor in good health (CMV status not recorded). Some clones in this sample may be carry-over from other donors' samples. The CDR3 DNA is TGTGCCAGCAGCTCTACTACGACCCGGCAAGGCACAGATACGCAGTATTTT. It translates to CASSSTTTRQGTDTQYF.